The entry that follows covers one T cell receptor beta chain sequence. What it binds is not known. Prepared libraries of TCR beta cDNA carried unique molecular identifiers. TCRdb used MiXCR to reprocess the PCR reads, holding one entry per CDR3 protein. The table lists 650,000 to 850,000 distinct CDR3 sequences, 46% of them singletons, with roughly 4.9% in the top ten. The sample comes from a study of post-analysis software for immune sequencing data. This CDR3 has 20 residues. Germline V gene lookup returns CDR1 SGHRS and CDR2 YFSETQ. V gave up 0 bases and J gave up 0 bases, with 24 bases separating them. Whole-study results and caveats: Four to six TRBV segments were more frequent in patients than controls; TRBV5-6, TRBV5-1 and TRBV20-1 belonged to this group.

Sequenced sample: blood. This TCR was recovered from a girl aged 10 to 17 with multiple sclerosis. The chain uses TRBV5-1 and TRBJ1-1; D is unclear. CDR3 nucleotides: TGCGCCAGCAGCTTGGTTTTGGGTGTCGGCACCCTAAGTATGAACACTGAAGCTTTCTTT. It encodes CASSLVLGVGTLSMNTEAFF.